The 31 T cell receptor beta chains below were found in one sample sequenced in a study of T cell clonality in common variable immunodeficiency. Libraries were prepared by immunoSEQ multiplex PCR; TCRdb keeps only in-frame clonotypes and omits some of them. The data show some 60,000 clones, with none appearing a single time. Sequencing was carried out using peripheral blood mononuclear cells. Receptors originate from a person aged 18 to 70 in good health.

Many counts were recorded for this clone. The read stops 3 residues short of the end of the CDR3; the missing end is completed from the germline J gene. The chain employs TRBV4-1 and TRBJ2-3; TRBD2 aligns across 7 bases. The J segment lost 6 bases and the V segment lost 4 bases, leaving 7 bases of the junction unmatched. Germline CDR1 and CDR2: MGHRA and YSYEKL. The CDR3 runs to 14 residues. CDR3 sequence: CASSRPGRADTQYF. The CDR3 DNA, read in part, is TGCGCCAGCAGCCGCCCGGGGAGGGCTGATACG.

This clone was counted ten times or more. The CDR3 here is CASRLYRNTEAFF. The CDR3 bases that were read are TGTGCCAGCAGACTTTACAGGAACACTGAA. The chain recombines TRBV7-2 with TRBJ1-1; D is unclear. The read terminates 3 residues ahead of where the CDR3 ends, so the germline J gene completes it. This CDR3 region has 13 residues. V dropped 6 bases and J dropped 1 base, with 9 bases sitting between them. Germline V lookup: CDR1 SGHTA, CDR2 FQGNSA.

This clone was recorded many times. The CDR3 protein is CASYKTADTEAFF. The sequenced part of the CDR3 DNA is TGTGCCAGCTATAAGACAGCTGACACTGAA. The chain employs TRBV19 and TRBJ1-1; D perhaps matches TRBD1 (5 bases). The DNA ends 3 residues before the CDR3 does, and the rest of the CDR3 is filled in from the germline J gene. The germline CDR1 and CDR2 sequences are LNHDA and SQIVND (reference sequence). CDR3 length: 13 amino acids. V gave up 9 bases and J gave up 3 bases, with 14 bases separating them.

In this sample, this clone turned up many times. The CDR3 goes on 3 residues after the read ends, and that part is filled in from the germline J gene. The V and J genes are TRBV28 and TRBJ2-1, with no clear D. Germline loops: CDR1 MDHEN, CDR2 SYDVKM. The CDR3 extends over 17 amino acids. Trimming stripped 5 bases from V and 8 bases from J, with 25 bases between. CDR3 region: CASSTGERSSSLHEQFF. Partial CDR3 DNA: TGTGCCAGCAGTACCGGAGAGCGTTCCTCCTCGCTGCATGAG.

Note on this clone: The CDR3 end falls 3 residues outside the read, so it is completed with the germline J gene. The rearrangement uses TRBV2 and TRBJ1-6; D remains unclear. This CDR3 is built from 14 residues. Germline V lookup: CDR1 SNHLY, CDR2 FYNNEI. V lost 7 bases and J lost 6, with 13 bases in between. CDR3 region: CASIGWAGNSPLHF. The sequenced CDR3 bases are TGTGCCAGCATAGGGTGGGCTGGTAATTCACCC. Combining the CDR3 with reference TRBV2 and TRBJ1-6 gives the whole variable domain EPEVTQTPSHQVTQMGQEVILRCVPISNHLYFYWYRQILGQKVEFLVSFYNNEISEKSEIFDDQFSVERPDGSNFTLKIRSTKLEDSAMYFCASIGWAGNSPLHFGNGTRLTVT.

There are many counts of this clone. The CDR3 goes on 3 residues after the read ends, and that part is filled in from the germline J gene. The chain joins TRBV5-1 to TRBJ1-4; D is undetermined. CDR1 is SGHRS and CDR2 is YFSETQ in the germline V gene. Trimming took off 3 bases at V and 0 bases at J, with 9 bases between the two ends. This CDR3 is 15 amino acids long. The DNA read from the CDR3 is TGCGCCAGCAGCTACCTCGGGGCAACTAATGAAAAA. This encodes CASSYLGATNEK. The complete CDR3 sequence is CASSYLGATNEKLFF.

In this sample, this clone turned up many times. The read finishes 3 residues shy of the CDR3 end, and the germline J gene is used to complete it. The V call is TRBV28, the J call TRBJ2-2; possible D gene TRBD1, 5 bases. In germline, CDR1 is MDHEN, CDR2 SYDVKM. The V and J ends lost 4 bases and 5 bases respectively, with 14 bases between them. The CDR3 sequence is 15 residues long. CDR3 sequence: CASSSKGVGTGELFF. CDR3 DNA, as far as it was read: TGTGCCAGCAGTTCAAAAGGGGTTGGGACCGGGGAG.

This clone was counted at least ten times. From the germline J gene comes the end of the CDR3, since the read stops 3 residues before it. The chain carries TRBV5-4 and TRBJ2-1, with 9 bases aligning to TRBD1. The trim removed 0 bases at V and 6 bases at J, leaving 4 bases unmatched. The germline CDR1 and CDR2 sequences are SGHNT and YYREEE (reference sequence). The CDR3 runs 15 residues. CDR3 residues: CASSLGGQGGNEQFF. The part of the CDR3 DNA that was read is TGTGCCAGCAGCTTGGGGGGACAGGGAGGCAATGAG.

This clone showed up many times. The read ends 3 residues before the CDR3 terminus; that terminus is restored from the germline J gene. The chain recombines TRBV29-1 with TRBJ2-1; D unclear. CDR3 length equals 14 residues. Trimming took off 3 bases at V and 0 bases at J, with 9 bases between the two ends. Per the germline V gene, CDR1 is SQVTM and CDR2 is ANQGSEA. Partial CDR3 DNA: TGCAGCGTTGACGGCGGAAACTCCTACAATGAG. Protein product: CSVDGGNSYNE. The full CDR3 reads CSVDGGNSYNEQFF.

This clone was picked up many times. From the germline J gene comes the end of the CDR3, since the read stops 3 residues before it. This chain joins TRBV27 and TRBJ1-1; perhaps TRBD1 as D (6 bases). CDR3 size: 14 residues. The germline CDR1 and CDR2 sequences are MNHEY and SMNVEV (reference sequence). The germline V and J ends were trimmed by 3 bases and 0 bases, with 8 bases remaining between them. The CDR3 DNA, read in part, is TGTGCCAGCAGTTTGGGACAAATGAACACTGAA. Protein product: CASSLGQMNTE. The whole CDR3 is CASSLGQMNTEAFF.

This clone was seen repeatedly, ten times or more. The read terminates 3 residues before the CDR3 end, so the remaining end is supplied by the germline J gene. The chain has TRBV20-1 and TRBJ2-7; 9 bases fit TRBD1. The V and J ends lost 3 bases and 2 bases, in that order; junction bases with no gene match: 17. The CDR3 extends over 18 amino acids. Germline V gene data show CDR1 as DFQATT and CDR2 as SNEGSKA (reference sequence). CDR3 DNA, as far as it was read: TGCAGTGCTAGGGACCCCGGGACAGGGTTGGGGAGGGCCTACGAG. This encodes CSARDPGTGLGRAYE. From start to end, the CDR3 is CSARDPGTGLGRAYEQYF.

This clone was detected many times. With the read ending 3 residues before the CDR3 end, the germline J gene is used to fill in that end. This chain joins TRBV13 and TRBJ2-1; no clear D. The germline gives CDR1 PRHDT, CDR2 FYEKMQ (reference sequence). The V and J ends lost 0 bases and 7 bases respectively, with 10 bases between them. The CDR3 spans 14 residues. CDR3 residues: CASSLGLIPNEQFF. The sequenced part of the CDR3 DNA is TGTGCCAGCAGCTTAGGGCTAATACCGAATGAG.

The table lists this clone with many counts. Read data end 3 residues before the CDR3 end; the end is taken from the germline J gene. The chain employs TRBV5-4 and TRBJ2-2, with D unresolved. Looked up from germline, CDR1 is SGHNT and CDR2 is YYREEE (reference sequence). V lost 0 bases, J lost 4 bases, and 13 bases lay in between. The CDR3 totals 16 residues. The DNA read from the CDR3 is TGTGCCAGCAGCTTGGCCGGTTTTTCGGGCACCGGGGAG. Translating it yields CASSLAGFSGTGE. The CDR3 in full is CASSLAGFSGTGELFF.

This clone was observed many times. The part of the CDR3 DNA that was read is TGTGCCAGCAGCTTAAAGCGAAGCTCCTACAATGAG. It codes for CASSLKRSSYNE. The entire CDR3 sequence reads CASSLKRSSYNEQFF. The chain combines TRBV11-2 with TRBJ2-1, with unresolved D. Read coverage stops 3 residues before the CDR3 terminus; the germline J gene supplies the remainder. The CDR3 covers 15 residues. V lost 2 bases and J 0 bases, leaving 8 bases between the germline ends. Germline values: CDR1 SGHAT, CDR2 FQNNGV. The whole variable domain, filled in from reference TRBV11-2 and TRBJ2-1, reads EAGVAQSPRYKIIEKRQSVAFWCNPISGHATLYWYQQILGQGPKLLIQFQNNGVVDDSQLPKDRFSAERLKGVDSTLKIQPAKLEDSAVYLCASSLKRSSYNEQFFGPGTRLTVL.

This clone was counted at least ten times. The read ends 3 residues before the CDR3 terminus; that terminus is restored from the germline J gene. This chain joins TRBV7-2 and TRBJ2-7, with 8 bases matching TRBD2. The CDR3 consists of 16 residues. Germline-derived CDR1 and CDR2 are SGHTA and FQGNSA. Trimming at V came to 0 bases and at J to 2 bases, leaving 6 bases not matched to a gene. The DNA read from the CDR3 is TGTGCCAGCAGCTTAGCGTCGAGCGGGAGCCCCTACGAG. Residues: CASSLASSGSPYE. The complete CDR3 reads CASSLASSGSPYEQYF.

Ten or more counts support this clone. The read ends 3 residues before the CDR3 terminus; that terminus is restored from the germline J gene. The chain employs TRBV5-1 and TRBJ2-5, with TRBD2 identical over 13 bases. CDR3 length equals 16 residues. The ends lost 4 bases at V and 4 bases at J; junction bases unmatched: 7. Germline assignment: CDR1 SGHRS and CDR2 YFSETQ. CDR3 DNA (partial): TGCGCCAGCAGCCCACGACTAGCGGGAGGAGCAGAGACC. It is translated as CASSPRLAGGAET. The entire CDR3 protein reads CASSPRLAGGAETQYF.

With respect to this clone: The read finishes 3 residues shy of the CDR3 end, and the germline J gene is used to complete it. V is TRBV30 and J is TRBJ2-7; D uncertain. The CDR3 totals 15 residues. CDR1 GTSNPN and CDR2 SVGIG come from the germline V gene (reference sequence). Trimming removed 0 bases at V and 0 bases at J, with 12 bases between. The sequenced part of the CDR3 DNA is TGTGCCTGGAGTGTAGGCGACACCCCCTCCTACGAG. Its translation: CAWSVGDTPSYE. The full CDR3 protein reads CAWSVGDTPSYEQYF. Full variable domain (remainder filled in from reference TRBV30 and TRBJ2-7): SQTIHQWPATLVQPVGSPLSLECTVEGTSNPNLYWYRQAAGRGLQLLFYSVGIGQISSEVPQNLSASRPQDRQFILSSKKLLLSDSGFYLCAWSVGDTPSYEQYFGPGTRLTVT.

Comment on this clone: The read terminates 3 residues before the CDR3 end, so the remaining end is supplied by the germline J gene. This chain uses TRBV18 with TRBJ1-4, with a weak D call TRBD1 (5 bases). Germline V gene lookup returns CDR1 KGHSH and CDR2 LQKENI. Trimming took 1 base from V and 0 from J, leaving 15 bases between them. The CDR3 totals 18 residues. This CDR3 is CASSPLPGRTTTNEKLFF. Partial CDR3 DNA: TGTGCCAGCTCACCACTTCCAGGGAGAACCACAACTAATGAAAAA.

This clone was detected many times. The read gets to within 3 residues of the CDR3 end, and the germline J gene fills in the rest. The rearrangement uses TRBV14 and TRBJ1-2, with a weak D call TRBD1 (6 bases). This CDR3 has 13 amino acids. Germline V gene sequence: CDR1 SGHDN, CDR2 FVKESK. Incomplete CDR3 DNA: TGTGCCAGCAGCCGCGATCATAGGGGGGGC. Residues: CASSRDHRGG. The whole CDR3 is CASSRDHRGGYTF. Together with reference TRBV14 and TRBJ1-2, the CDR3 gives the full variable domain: EAGVTQFPSHSVIEKGQTVTLRCDPISGHDNLYWYRRVMGKEIKFLLHFVKESKQDESGMPNNRFLAERTGGTYSTLKVQPAELEDSGVYFCASSRDHRGGYTFGSGTRLTVV.

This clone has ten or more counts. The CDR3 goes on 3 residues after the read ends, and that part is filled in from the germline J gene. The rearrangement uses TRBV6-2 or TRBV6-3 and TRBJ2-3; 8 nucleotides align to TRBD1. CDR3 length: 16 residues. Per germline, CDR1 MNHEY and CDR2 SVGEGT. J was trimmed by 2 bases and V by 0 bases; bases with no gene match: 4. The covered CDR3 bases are TGTGCCAGCAGTTACTCGGACAGGGAAATCACAGATACG. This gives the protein CASSYSDREITDT. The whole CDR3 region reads CASSYSDREITDTQYF.

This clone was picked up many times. The CDR3 here is CASSQDRVYEQYF. The DNA read from the CDR3 is TGTGCCAGCAGCCAAGATCGGGTTTACGAG. The chain combines TRBV14 with TRBJ2-7, with D hard to call. The read stops 3 residues short of the end of the CDR3; the missing end is completed from the germline J gene. Germline CDR1 reads SGHDN; CDR2 reads FVKESK. V was shortened by 0 bases and J by 4 bases, with 7 bases between the two germline ends. This CDR3 has 13 amino acids.

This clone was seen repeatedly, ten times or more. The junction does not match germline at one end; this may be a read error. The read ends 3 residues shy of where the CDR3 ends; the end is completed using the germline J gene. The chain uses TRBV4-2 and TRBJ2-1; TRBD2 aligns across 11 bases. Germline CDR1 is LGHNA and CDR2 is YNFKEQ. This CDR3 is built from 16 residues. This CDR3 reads CASSQEIAGGPNEQFF. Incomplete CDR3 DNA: TGCGCCAGCAGCCAAGAAATAGCGGGAGGGCCGAATGAG.

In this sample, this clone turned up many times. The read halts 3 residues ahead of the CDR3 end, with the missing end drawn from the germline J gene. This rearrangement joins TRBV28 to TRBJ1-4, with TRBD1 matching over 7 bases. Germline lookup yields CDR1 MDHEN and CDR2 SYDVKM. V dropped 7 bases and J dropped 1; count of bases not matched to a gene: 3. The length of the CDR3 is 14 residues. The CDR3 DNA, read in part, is TGTGCCAGCAACTCAGGGGGAACTAATGAAAAA. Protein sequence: CASNSGGTNEK. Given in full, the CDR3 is CASNSGGTNEKLFF.

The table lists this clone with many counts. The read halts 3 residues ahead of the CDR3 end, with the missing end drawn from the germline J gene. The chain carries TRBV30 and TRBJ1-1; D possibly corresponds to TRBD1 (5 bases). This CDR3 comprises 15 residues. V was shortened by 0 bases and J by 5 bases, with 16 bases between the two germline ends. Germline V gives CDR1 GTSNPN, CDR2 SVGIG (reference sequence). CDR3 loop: CAWSVRIWGETEAFF. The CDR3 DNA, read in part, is TGTGCCTGGAGTGTACGAATATGGGGGGAAACTGAA.

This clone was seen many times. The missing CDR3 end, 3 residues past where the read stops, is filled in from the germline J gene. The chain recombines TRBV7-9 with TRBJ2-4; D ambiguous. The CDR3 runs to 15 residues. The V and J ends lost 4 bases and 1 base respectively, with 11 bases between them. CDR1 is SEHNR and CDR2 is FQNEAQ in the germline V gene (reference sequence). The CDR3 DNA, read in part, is TGTGCCAGCAGCTCGACCCCGGGTGCCAAAAACATT. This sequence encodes CASSSTPGAKNI. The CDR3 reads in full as CASSSTPGAKNIQYF.

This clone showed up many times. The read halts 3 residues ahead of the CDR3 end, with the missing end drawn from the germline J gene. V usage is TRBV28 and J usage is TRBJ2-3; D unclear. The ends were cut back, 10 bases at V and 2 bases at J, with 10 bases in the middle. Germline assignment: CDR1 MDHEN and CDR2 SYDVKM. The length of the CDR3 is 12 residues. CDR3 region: CATDSYTDTQYF. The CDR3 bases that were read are TGTGCCACCGACTCCTACACAGATACG.

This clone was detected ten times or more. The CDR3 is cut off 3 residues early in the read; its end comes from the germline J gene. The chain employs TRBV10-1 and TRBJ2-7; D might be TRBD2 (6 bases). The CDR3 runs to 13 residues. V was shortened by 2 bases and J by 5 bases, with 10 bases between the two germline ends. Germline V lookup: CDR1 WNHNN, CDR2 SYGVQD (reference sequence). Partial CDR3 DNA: TGCGCCAGCAGTGAGAATCCGGGGGACGAG. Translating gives CASSENPGDE. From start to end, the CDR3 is CASSENPGDEQYF.

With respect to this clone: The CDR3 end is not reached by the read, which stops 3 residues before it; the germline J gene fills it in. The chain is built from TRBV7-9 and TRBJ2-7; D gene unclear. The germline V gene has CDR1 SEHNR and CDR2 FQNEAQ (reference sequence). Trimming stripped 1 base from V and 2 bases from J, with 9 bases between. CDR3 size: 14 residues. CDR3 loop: CASSLGDITYEQYF. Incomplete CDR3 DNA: TGTGCCAGCAGCTTAGGAGACATCACCTACGAG.

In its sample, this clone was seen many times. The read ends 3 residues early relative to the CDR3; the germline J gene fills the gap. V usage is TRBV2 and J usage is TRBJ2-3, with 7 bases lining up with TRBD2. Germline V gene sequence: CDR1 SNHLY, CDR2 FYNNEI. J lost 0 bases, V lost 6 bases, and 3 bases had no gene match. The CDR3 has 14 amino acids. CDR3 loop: CASRAGLSTDTQYF. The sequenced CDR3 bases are TGTGCCAGCAGAGCGGGACTGAGCACAGATACG.

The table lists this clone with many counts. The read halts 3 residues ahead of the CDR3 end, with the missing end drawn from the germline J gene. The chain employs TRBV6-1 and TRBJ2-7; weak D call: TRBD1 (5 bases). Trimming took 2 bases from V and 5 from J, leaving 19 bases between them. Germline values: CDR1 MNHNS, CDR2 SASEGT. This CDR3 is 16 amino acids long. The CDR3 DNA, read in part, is TGTGCCAGCAGTGAACACGGGTGGGGAAAGGGGCACGAG. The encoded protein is CASSEHGWGKGHE. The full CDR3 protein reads CASSEHGWGKGHEQYF.

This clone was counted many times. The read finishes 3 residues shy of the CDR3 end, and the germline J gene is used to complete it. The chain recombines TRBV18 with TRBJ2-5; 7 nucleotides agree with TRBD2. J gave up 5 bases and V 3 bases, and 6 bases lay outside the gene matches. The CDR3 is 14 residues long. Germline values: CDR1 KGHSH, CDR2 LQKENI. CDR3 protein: CASSPAGERETQYF. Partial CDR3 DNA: TGTGCCAGCTCACCGGCGGGAGAGCGGGAGACC.